Following are 9 T cell receptor beta chains from one sample sequenced in a study of blood T cell repertoires in COVID-19. The assay was immunoSEQ multiplex PCR, and TCRdb's table has in-frame clones only and misses some. Here the sample spans fewer than 250,000 clones, around 83% being singletons. Sequenced: peripheral blood. The receptors were sampled from a woman aged 45-65 years with acute or convalescent COVID-19.

The chain recombines TRBV29-1 with TRBJ1-5; D gene uncertain. This CDR3 region has 13 residues. Germline V gene lookup returns CDR1 SQVTM and CDR2 ANQGSEA. The V gene lost 4 bases and the J gene lost 0 bases, with 7 bases spanning the gap. CDR3 amino acids: CSVVSSSNQPQHF. The DNA for the CDR3 is TGCAGCGTTGTTTCGTCTAGCAATCAGCCCCAGCATTTT.

This rearrangement joins TRBV6-5 to TRBJ1-6; 8 nucleotides match TRBD1. Trimming removed 8 bases from V and 10 bases from J; junction bases left unmatched: 10. CDR1 is MNHEY and CDR2 is SVGAGI in the germline V gene. The CDR3 extends over 14 amino acids. CDR3 nucleotide sequence: TGTGCCAGCGGCTCGGACAGGGCGAACTCACCCCTCCACTTT. It is translated as CASGSDRANSPLHF.

This chain uses TRBV5-1 with TRBJ1-1; D might be TRBD1 (5 bases). This CDR3 spans 15 amino acids. Trimming took off 4 bases at V and 4 bases at J, with 17 bases between the two ends. Germline assignment: CDR1 SGHRS and CDR2 YFSETQ. The CDR3 region has the DNA TGCGCCAGCAGCGGAAACGCAGGGAGGTCCACTGAAGCTTTCTTT. Its protein is CASSGNAGRSTEAFF.

The CDR3 sequence: CASSSSGRYDEQFF. The CDR3, as DNA: TGTGCCAGCAGCAGTAGCGGGAGGTACGATGAGCAGTTCTTC. V usage is TRBV11-2 and J usage is TRBJ2-1, with TRBD2 identical over 10 bases. The V segment lost 5 bases and the J segment 8 bases; nucleotides outside the gene matches: 6. CDR1 is SGHAT, CDR2 FQNNGV, per germline. This CDR3 has 14 residues.

The gene calls are TRBV27 and TRBJ1-1; 7 bases align to TRBD1. This CDR3 comprises 14 residues. V was clipped by 8 bases and J by 4 bases; unmatched bases: 10. Germline V lookup: CDR1 MNHEY, CDR2 SMNVEV (reference sequence). The CDR3 region is CASGHRGKVTEAFF. The CDR3 nucleotides read TGTGCCAGCGGACACAGGGGTAAAGTCACTGAAGCTTTCTTT.

This sequence joins TRBV11-2 and TRBJ2-1; D uncertain. CDR1 is SGHAT and CDR2 is FQNNGV in the germline V gene. The length of the CDR3 is 17 residues. V lost 0 bases, J lost 2 bases, and 14 bases lay in between. The CDR3 nucleotides are TGTGCCAGCAGCTTAGAAATGACATCCTATACCTACAATGAGCAGTTCTTC. Amino acids: CASSLEMTSYTYNEQFF.

The V call is TRBV7-2, the J call TRBJ2-2, with 9 bases fitting TRBD2. The J segment lost 5 bases and the V segment lost 2 bases, leaving 6 bases of the junction unmatched. Looked up from germline, CDR1 is SGHTA and CDR2 is FQGNSA. The length of the CDR3 is 16 residues. This CDR3 is CASSLIAGEWTGELFF. The CDR3 region has the DNA TGTGCCAGCAGCTTAATAGCGGGAGAATGGACCGGGGAGCTGTTTTTT.

The chain recombines TRBV6-2 or TRBV6-3 with TRBJ1-2, with D uncertain. Per germline, CDR1 MNHEY and CDR2 SVGEGT. CDR3 length: 13 amino acids. V was pared by 1 base and J by 7 bases, with 10 bases between. The CDR3 DNA sequence: TGTGCCAGCAGTTACTTGAGAGCGAGTGGCTACACCTTC. It is translated as CASSYLRASGYTF.

The gene calls are TRBV5-4 and TRBJ1-3; D ambiguous. There are 16 residues in the CDR3. CDR1 and CDR2 from the germline V gene are SGHNT and YYREEE (reference sequence). Trimming cost V 3 bases and J 4 bases, with 17 bases left between them. CDR3 region: CASSSGTGFFGNTIYF. The CDR3 DNA sequence: TGTGCCAGCAGCTCTGGAACGGGTTTTTTCGGAAACACCATATATTTT.